The 2 T cell receptor beta chains listed next were all sequenced from one sample in a study of cytomegalovirus exposure and HLA in healthy donors. It was with 60 Vbeta and 13 Jbeta primers that the PCR ran. Sequenced by immunoSEQ multiplex PCR; TCRdb stores in-frame clones only, minus some. The table includes over 90,000 clones, approximately 72% detected once. Sequences were obtained from PBMCs. These receptors all come from a woman aged 45-59 years in good health and CMV-seronegative.

This chain uses TRBV29-1 with TRBJ2-1, with 8 bases matching TRBD2. This CDR3 is 14 amino acids long. V gave up 7 bases and J gave up 7 bases; unmatched junction bases: 12. Germline loops: CDR1 SQVTM, CDR2 ANQGSEA. This CDR3 reads CSAVSGKTRNEQFF. Here the CDR3 DNA reads TGCAGCGCCGTTAGCGGGAAGACAAGGAATGAGCAGTTCTTC.

The rearrangement uses TRBV27 and TRBJ1-1; D might be TRBD1 (6 bases). The CDR3 contains 15 residues. The germline gives CDR1 MNHEY, CDR2 SMNVEV (reference sequence). V was clipped by 8 bases and J by 6 bases, with 22 bases between them. DNA of the CDR3: TGTGCCAGCGGGCCCGGTGGGGGGGCGAGCCCTGAAGCTTTCTTT. Protein product: CASGPGGGASPEAFF.